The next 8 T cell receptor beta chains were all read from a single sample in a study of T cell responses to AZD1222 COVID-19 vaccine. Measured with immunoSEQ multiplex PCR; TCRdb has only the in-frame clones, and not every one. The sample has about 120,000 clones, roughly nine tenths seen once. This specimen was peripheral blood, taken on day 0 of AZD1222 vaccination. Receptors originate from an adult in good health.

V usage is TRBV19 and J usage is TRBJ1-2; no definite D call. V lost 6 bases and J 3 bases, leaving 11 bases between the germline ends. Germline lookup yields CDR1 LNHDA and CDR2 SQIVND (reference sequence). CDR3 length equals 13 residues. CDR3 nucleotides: TGTGCCAGTAGCGGGCAGACCCACTATGGCTACACCTTC. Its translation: CASSGQTHYGYTF.

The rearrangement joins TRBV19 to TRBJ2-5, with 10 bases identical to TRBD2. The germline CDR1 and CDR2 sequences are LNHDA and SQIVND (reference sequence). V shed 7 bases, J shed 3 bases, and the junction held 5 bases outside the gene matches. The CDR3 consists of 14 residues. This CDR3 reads CASNVAGGEETQYF. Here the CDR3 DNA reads TGTGCCAGTAACGTAGCGGGGGGCGAAGAGACCCAGTACTTC.

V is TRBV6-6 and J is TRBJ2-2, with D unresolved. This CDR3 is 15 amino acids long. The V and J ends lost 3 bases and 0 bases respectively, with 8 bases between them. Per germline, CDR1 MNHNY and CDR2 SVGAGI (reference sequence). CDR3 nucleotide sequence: TGTGCCAGCAGTTATTGGCCTCCGAACACCGGGGAGCTGTTTTTT. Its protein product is CASSYWPPNTGELFF.

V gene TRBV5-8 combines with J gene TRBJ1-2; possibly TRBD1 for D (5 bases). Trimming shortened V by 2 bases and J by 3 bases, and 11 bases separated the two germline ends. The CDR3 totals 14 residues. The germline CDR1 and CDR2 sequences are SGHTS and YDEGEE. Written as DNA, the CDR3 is TGTGCCAGCAGCTTTATGGGGCGAGACTATGGCTACACCTTC. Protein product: CASSFMGRDYGYTF.

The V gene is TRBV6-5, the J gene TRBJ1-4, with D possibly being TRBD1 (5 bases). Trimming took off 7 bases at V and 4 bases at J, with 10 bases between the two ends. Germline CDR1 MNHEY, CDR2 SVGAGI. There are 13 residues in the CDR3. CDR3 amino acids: CASIGQGNEKLFF. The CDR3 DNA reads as TGTGCCAGCATAGGGCAGGGTAATGAAAAACTGTTTTTT.

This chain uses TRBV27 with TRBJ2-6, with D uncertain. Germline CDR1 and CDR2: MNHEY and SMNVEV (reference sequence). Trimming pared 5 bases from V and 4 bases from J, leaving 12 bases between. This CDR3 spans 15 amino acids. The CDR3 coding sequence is TGTGCCAGCAGTCCGACACGGCTCGGGGCCAACGTCCTGACTTTC. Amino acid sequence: CASSPTRLGANVLTF.

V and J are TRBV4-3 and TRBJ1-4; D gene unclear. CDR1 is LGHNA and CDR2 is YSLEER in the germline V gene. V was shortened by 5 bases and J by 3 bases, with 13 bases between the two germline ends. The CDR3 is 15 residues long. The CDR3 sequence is CASSSREAANEKLFF. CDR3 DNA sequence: TGCGCCAGCAGCTCCCGGGAAGCGGCTAATGAAAAACTGTTTTTT.

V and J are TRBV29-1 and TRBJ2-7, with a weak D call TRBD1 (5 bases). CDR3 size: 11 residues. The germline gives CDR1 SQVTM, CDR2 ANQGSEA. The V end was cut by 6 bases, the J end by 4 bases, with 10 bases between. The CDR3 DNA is TGCAGCGTAACACAGGTTTACGAGCAGTACTTC. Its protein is CSVTQVYEQYF.